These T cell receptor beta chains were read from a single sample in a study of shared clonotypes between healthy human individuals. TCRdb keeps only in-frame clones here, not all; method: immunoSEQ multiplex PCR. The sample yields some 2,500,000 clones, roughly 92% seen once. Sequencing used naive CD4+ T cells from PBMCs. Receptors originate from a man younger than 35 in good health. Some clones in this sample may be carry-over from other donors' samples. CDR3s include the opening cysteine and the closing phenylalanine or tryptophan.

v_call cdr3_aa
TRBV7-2 CAIRPGQGNTEAFF
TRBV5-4 CASSWTTGLAGVEDDETQYF
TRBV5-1 CASSLQLLSGTGGYEQYF
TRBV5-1 CASSAMPGPGREKLFF
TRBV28 CASSLRRGWGRGNTIYF
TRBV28 CASSPLDAGVWQYF
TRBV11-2 CASSFRWTGNEQFF
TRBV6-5 CASSYVRGTGANVLTF
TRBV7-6 CASSLADRSSYNEQFF
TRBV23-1 CASSQLLAGNEQFF
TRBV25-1 CASSDIQGSGNTIYF
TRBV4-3 CASSARTGVAEMNTEAFF
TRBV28 CASSLWPSSGNTIYF
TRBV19 CASAGLAAYNEQFF
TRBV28 CASSPPGGNYEAFF
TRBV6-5 CASRSPRASGNTIYF
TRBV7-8 CASSFRASNQPQHF
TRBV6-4 CASREDRPSSGNTIYF
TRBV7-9 CASSSSGDLYLQYF
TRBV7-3 CASSSGLAGSTDTQYF
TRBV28 CASSFISGNRYNEQFF
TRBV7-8 CASSLGGWGLADQPQHF
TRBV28 CASSLLQGARTGELFF
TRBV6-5 CASSYSSGYATEAFF
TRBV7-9 CASSSGQGVDEQYF
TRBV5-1 CATSLPDRRGNAEAFF
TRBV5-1 CASSLAVGAFNEKLFF
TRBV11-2 CASSLGFRGLEQYF